Listed below are T cell receptor beta chains from one sample, sequenced in a study of T-cell memory formation after mild COVID-19. Each CDR3 protein is one row after TCRdb ran MiXCR on the 5' RACE reads. The sample contains 350,000 to 500,000 distinct CDR3 sequences, approximately 19% of which appear only once. Sample: PBMCs or a T cell subset sorted from them (not recorded which). These receptors came from a man between 18 and 29 years old who had mild COVID-19 (a few samples of this study predate the infection). Cell type and time point are not known. Each CDR3 is given with its conserved first and last residue. Each record gives: CDR3 protein, CDR3 DNA, V gene, clone size, J gene, D gene. A D gene is named only where the DNA matches it firmly. Only part of the rows carry a size: once, few, many, or a class if the clone is expanded.

CASSLDRANQTQHF | TGTGCCAGCAGTCTTGACAGGGCCAATCAGACCCAGCATTTT | TRBV6-5 | few | TRBJ1-5 | TRBD1
CSARHVGGKETQYF | TGCAGTGCTAGACACGTGGGGGGCAAAGAGACCCAGTACTTC | TRBV20-1 | few | TRBJ2-5 | -
CASSEHTGELFF | TGTGCCAGCAGTGAACATACCGGGGAGCTGTTTTTT | TRBV2 | - | TRBJ2-2 | -
CASSVGQRQYTGELFF | TGTGCCAGCAGCGTAGGTCAGCGGCAGTACACCGGGGAGCTGTTTTTT | TRBV9 | - | TRBJ2-2 | -
CASSDWAAKNIQYF | TGTGCCAGCAGTGACTGGGCAGCCAAAAACATTCAGTACTTC | TRBV2 | - | TRBJ2-4 | -
CSARDPRRTASYEQYF | TGCAGTGCTAGAGATCCCCGGCGGACAGCCTCCTACGAGCAGTACTTC | TRBV20-1 | few | TRBJ2-7 | -
CASSLSGQETQYF | TGTGCCAGCAGCTTAAGCGGCCAAGAGACCCAGTACTTC | TRBV7-2 | many | TRBJ2-5 | -
CASRPRGAYNEQFF | TGTGCCAGCAGGCCTAGAGGGGCCTACAATGAGCAGTTCTTC | TRBV7-9 | few | TRBJ2-1 | -
CASSLGEKGWTGELFF | TGCGCCAGCAGCTTGGGCGAGAAGGGGTGGACCGGGGAGCTGTTTTTT | TRBV5-1 | few | TRBJ2-2 | -
CAITPGGNTEAFF | TGTGCCATCACCCCCGGAGGGAACACTGAAGCTTTCTTT | TRBV10-3 | few | TRBJ1-1 | -
CASSQLGAQAFF | TGTGCCAGCAGCCAATTAGGAGCTCAAGCTTTCTTT | TRBV3-1 | - | TRBJ1-1 | -
CASSLEKSGGSQETQYF | TGCGCCAGCAGCTTGGAGAAGTCGGGGGGGAGTCAAGAGACCCAGTACTTC | TRBV5-1 | few | TRBJ2-5 | TRBD2
CSVEEGHRRNYGYTF | TGCAGCGTTGAAGAGGGGCACAGGAGGAACTATGGCTACACCTTC | TRBV29-1 | few | TRBJ1-2 | -
CASSFWFRQDRGSVGYGYTF | TGTGCCAGCAGCTTCTGGTTTCGACAGGACAGGGGCTCGGTCGGCTATGGCTACACCTTC | TRBV5-5 | - | TRBJ1-2 | TRBD1
CASSKRQGTTDTQYF | TGTGCCAGCAGTAAAAGACAGGGAACCACAGATACGCAGTATTTT | TRBV2 | - | TRBJ2-3 | TRBD1
CSVDGGTDTQYF | TGCAGCGTTGATGGGGGCACAGATACGCAGTATTTT | TRBV29-1 | few | TRBJ2-3 | -
CASSLEADNSPLHF | TGTGCCAGCAGTTTGGAGGCCGATAATTCACCCCTCCACTTT | TRBV12-3/TRBV12-4 | few | TRBJ1-6 | -
CASNLVQGGNQPQHF | TGTGCCAGCAACTTAGTACAGGGAGGCAATCAGCCCCAGCATTTT | TRBV7-2 | few | TRBJ1-5 | -
CASTGGGGDYNEQFF | TGTGCCAGCACCGGGGGAGGTGGGGACTACAATGAGCAGTTCTTC | TRBV7-9 | - | TRBJ2-1 | -
CASRQSARYNEQFF | TGTGCCAGCAGACAATCTGCGCGGTACAATGAGCAGTTCTTC | TRBV2 | few | TRBJ2-1 | -
CAISQLAGGNTGELFF | TGTGCCATCAGTCAACTAGCGGGGGGAAACACCGGGGAGCTGTTTTTT | TRBV10-3 | few | TRBJ2-2 | TRBD2
CSVDRTGGYEQFF | TGCAGCGTTGACAGGACAGGGGGCTATGAGCAGTTCTTC | TRBV29-1 | - | TRBJ2-1 | TRBD1
CASSLGQGERPQHF | TGTGCCAGCAGCTTAGGACAGGGGGAAAGGCCCCAGCATTTT | TRBV7-2 | - | TRBJ1-5 | TRBD1
CASSPSQQAYGYTF | TGCGCCAGCAGCCCCTCTCAACAGGCCTATGGCTACACCTTC | TRBV4-3 | - | TRBJ1-2 | -
CASSQTEETQYF | TGTGCCAGCAGCCAAACGGAGGAGACCCAGTACTTC | TRBV3-1 | many | TRBJ2-5 | -
CASSLRPAGVEQFF | TGTGCCAGCAGCTTAAGGCCGGCGGGTGTTGAGCAGTTCTTC | TRBV11-3 | - | TRBJ2-1 | -
CASSYAPTASEAFF | TGTGCCAGCAGTTACGCTCCGACAGCTTCTGAAGCTTTCTTT | TRBV6-5 | - | TRBJ1-1 | -
CASSPLVVNTDTQYF | TGTGCCAGCAGCCCACTAGTGGTTAACACAGATACGCAGTATTTT | TRBV4-2 | few | TRBJ2-3 | -
CASSAGTVRETQYF | TGTGCCAGCAGTGCGGGGACAGTACGAGAGACCCAGTACTTC | TRBV12-3/TRBV12-4 | - | TRBJ2-5 | -
CSVGMGTDTQYF | TGCAGCGTTGGGATGGGCACAGATACGCAGTATTTT | TRBV29-1 | few | TRBJ2-3 | -
CASSPVRGGGRKPNEKLFF | TGTGCCAGCAGCCCAGTACGAGGGGGCGGGAGGAAGCCTAATGAAAAACTGTTTTTT | TRBV11-2 | few | TRBJ1-4 | TRBD1
CASSDMTNEQYF | TGTGCCAGCAGCGACATGACCAACGAGCAGTACTTC | TRBV7-2 | - | TRBJ2-7 | -
CASSQASGGSNQPQHF | TGTGCCAGCAGCCAAGCCTCGGGGGGCTCCAATCAGCCCCAGCATTTT | TRBV3-1 | few | TRBJ1-5 | -
CASSFGASEQFF | TGTGCCAGCAGTTTTGGAGCTAGTGAGCAGTTCTTC | TRBV6-2/TRBV6-3 | - | TRBJ2-1 | -
CASSASDRSNQPQHF | TGTGCCAGCAGTGCTAGCGACAGGAGTAATCAGCCCCAGCATTTT | TRBV12-3/TRBV12-4 | - | TRBJ1-5 | -
CASSSGTRKEQYF | TGTGCCAGCAGCAGCGGGACTAGAAAAGAGCAGTACTTC | TRBV9 | few | TRBJ2-7 | TRBD2
CASSVGGYNTEAFF | TGTGCCAGCAGTGTGGGAGGGTATAACACTGAAGCTTTCTTT | TRBV2 | - | TRBJ1-1 | -
CASSRIGEQGAGKTQYF | TGTGCCAGCAGTCGAATCGGAGAACAGGGGGCGGGGAAGACCCAGTACTTC | TRBV27 | few | TRBJ2-5 | TRBD1
CARSSSTRQETQYF | TGTGCCAGAAGCTCCTCGACTAGGCAAGAGACACAGTACTTC | TRBV5-4 | - | TRBJ2-5 | -
CASSREGAYQPQHF | TGTGCCAGCTCGAGGGAGGGGGCTTATCAGCCCCAGCATTTT | TRBV11-2 | - | TRBJ1-5 | TRBD1
CASSLYAGGTTEAFF | TGTGCCAGCAGCTTATACGCAGGGGGCACCACTGAAGCTTTCTTT | TRBV7-6 | - | TRBJ1-1 | TRBD1
CASSQEWRGYEQYF | TGTGCCAGCAGCCAAGAGTGGAGGGGCTACGAGCAGTACTTC | TRBV4-2 | few | TRBJ2-7 | -
CASSLGEGIGLNSPLHF | TGCGCCAGCAGCTTGGGTGAGGGGATCGGTCTTAATTCACCCCTCCACTTT | TRBV5-1 | few | TRBJ1-6 | -